A selection of T cell receptor beta chains follows, all from one sample in a study of Ad26.COV2.S vaccination and SARS-CoV-2 variants. Assay used: immunoSEQ multiplex PCR; TCRdb lists only in-frame clones, some missing. The table records 200,000 to 300,000 clones, around 87% of them present only once. The source was peripheral blood, collected in a trial of Ad26.COV2.S vaccine versus placebo. The receptors were gathered from a person aged 18 to 59 who received the Ad26.COV2.S COVID-19 vaccine or a placebo. Both conserved end residues are part of each CDR3. D genes are given only for firm matches. Clone size is given for some rows only: seen once, a few or many times, or a class if the clone is expanded.

v_gene	abundance	j_gene	d_gene	CDR3aa	CDR3nt
TRBV7-2	NA	TRBJ2-1	NA	CASSLGNEQFF	TGTGCCAGCAGCTTAGGCAATGAGCAGTTCTTC
TRBV5-1	NA	TRBJ2-2	TRBD2	CASSLGLAGYTGELFF	TGCGCCAGCAGCCTCGGACTAGCGGGGTACACCGGGGAGCTGTTTTTT
TRBV7-9	NA	TRBJ1-1	NA	CASTPPGTEAFF	TGTGCCAGCACCCCGCCGGGCACTGAAGCTTTCTTT
TRBV28	once	TRBJ1-4	NA	CASRGLGEKLFF	TGTGCCAGCAGGGGGCTCGGTGAAAAACTGTTTTTT
TRBV7-9	NA	TRBJ1-1	NA	CASSLGRLANTEAFF	TGTGCCAGCAGCTTAGGTCGTCTAGCGAACACTGAAGCTTTCTTT
TRBV7-2	NA	TRBJ1-2	TRBD1	CASSPGQGALNYGYTF	TGTGCCAGCAGCCCAGGACAGGGGGCGCTTAACTATGGCTACACCTTC
TRBV3-1/TRBV3-2	NA	TRBJ2-3	NA	CASSYTADTQYF	TGTGCCAGCAGCTACACCGCGGATACGCAGTATTTT
TRBV19	NA	TRBJ1-2	TRBD1	CASSNAGSGQGYYGYTF	TGTGCCAGTAGTAATGCCGGTTCGGGACAGGGATATTATGGCTACACCTTC
TRBV18	NA	TRBJ2-7	NA	CASSPGLGSYEQYF	TGTGCCAGCTCACCAGGTTTGGGCTCCTACGAGCAGTACTTC
TRBV9	NA	TRBJ2-7	NA	CASSVGLSGGDEQYF	TGTGCCAGCAGCGTAGGCTTGTCAGGGGGGGATGAGCAGTACTTC
TRBV3-1/TRBV3-2	NA	TRBJ1-5	NA	CASSQDPQGHQPQHF	TGTGCCAGCAGCCAAGACCCCCAGGGGCATCAGCCCCAGCATTTT
TRBV28	once	TRBJ1-1	NA	CASSLLTPQYEAFF	TGTGCCAGCAGTTTATTAACCCCCCAGTACGAAGCTTTCTTT
TRBV10-3	NA	TRBJ1-1	NA	CAISESASLVTEAFF	TGTGCCATCAGTGAGTCCGCGTCCCTTGTGACTGAAGCTTTCTTT
TRBV25-1	NA	TRBJ1-5	NA	CASSEGAQNQPQHF	TGTGCCAGCAGTGAAGGGGCACAAAATCAGCCCCAGCATTTT
TRBV27	once	TRBJ1-1	NA	CASRSTANTEAFF	TGTGCCAGCAGGTCGACCGCGAACACTGAAGCTTTCTTT